This T cell receptor (beta chain) was profiled in a study of cytomegalovirus exposure and HLA in healthy donors. The CDR3 has 12 residues. Trimming left V 10 bases short and J 6 bases short, with 16 bases between. Germline lookup yields CDR1 ENHRY and CDR2 SYGVKD. This clone appeared a few times. Its antigen is not known. Both 60 Vbeta primers and 13 Jbeta primers went into the PCR. Generated by immunoSEQ multiplex PCR, the TCRdb table keeps only in-frame clones and is missing some. The sample contains 95,000 to 100,000 clones, roughly a tenth of which appear only once. Findings and caveats of the study: Generally TCR sequences proved uncommon, though certain public TCRs appeared in numerous donors. TCR beta sequences reportedly predicted most subjects' HLA-A and HLA-B alleles accurately. Among the CMV-associated chains, a few were confirmed in vitro as specific for CMV antigens.

Sequences were obtained from PBMCs. This clonotype was sampled from a man aged 45-60 years in good health and CMV-seropositive. The genes are TRBV10-3 and TRBJ2-7; D possibly corresponds to TRBD1 (7 bases). CDR3 sequence: CATGSGGGEQYF. The CDR3 DNA is TGTGCCACGGGATCAGGGGGAGGCGAGCAGTACTTC.